The 27 T cell receptor beta chains in this list originate from one sample, sequenced in a study of response to subunit inactivated influenza vaccine. TCRdb re-derived calls from the RT-PCR reads in MiXCR, one entry per CDR3 protein. The table records 500,000 to 600,000 distinct CDR3 sequences, approximately 15% of them present only once. The source material was CD4+ T cells sorted from PBMCs, sampled 23 to 25 months after vaccination. These TCRs come from a man between 50 and 75 years old who received an inactivated influenza vaccine.

This chain joins TRBV15 and TRBJ1-2; no clear D gene. CDR1 and CDR2 from the germline V gene are LNHNV and YYDKDF (reference sequence). CDR3 size: 15 residues. Trimming pared 1 base from V and 4 bases from J, leaving 13 bases between. The CDR3 sequence is CATSRVVEGIYGYTF. The CDR3 DNA sequence: TGTGCCACCAGCAGAGTCGTAGAGGGCATCTATGGCTACACCTTC. The complete variable domain, with remaining parts taken from reference TRBV15 and TRBJ1-2, reads DAMVIQNPRYQVTQFGKPVTLSCSQTLNHNVMYWYQQKSSQAPKLLFHYYDKDFNNEADTPDNFQSRRPNTSFCFLDIRSPGLGDTAMYLCATSRVVEGIYGYTFGSGTRLTVV.

The CDR3 protein is CARRLAGGQVYNEQFF. The CDR3, as DNA: TGTGCCAGGCGACTAGCGGGAGGGCAAGTCTACAATGAGCAGTTCTTC. The chain has TRBV21-1 and TRBJ2-1; the table names TRBD2, a call not compared with the DNA. TRBV21-1 constitutes a pseudogene. The CDR3 sequence is 16 residues long.

V is TRBV5-1 and J is TRBJ2-7; 13 nucleotides agree with TRBD2. The CDR3 extends over 16 amino acids. Germline CDR1 reads SGHRS; CDR2 reads YFSETQ. With V trimmed by 3 bases and J by 6 bases, 9 bases remained unmatched. Written as DNA, the CDR3 is TGCGCCAGCAGCTGGACAACTAGCGGGGGGGCAAGCGAGCAGTACTTC. It translates to CASSWTTSGGASEQYF.

The sample holds many counts of this clonotype. This chain's CDR3 is CASSDQGYEQYF. CDR3 DNA: TGTGCCAGCAGTGATCAGGGCTACGAGCAGTACTTC. The chain is built from TRBV25-1 and TRBJ2-7; perhaps TRBD1 as D (5 bases). The CDR3 has 12 residues. V lost 3 bases, J lost 3 bases, and 6 bases lay in between. Germline V CDR1 and CDR2: MGHDK, SYGVNS.

V and J are TRBV6-1 and TRBJ2-1, with TRBD2 matching 14 bases. The germline CDR1 and CDR2 sequences are MNHNS and SASEGT. This CDR3 is 17 amino acids long. With V trimmed by 6 bases and J by 3 bases, 7 bases remained unmatched. The CDR3 protein is CASRKLGLAGGYNEQFF. The CDR3 nucleotides are TGTGCCAGCAGAAAGCTCGGACTAGCGGGGGGCTACAATGAGCAGTTCTTC.

This chain joins TRBV12-3 or TRBV12-4 and TRBJ2-2; TRBD2 is a possible D gene (5 bases). Trimming took 3 bases from V and 4 from J, leaving 15 bases between them. The CDR3 extends over 16 amino acids. The CDR3 sequence is CASSFQEGWGTGELFF. The CDR3 region has the DNA TGTGCCAGCAGTTTTCAAGAGGGTTGGGGCACCGGGGAGCTGTTTTTT.

This clonotype was picked up a small number of times. The chain combines TRBV5-5 with TRBJ2-3; 9 bases fit TRBD2. Looked up from germline, CDR1 is SGHKS and CDR2 is YYEKEE (reference sequence). This CDR3 is built from 18 residues. V lost 2 bases and J lost 0; bases outside the gene matches: 10. In nucleotides, the CDR3 is TGTGCCAGCAGCTTTTTCAGCGGGGGGCCCTCTAGCACAGATACGCAGTATTTT. Protein sequence: CASSFFSGGPSSTDTQYF.

A few counts support this clonotype. V usage is TRBV20-1 and J usage is TRBJ2-7; 8 positions match TRBD1. This CDR3 comprises 14 residues. The J segment lost 3 bases and the V segment lost 5 bases, leaving 9 bases of the junction unmatched. CDR1 is DFQATT, CDR2 SNEGSKA, per germline (reference sequence). The CDR3 DNA is TGCAGTGCTGCCCCGGCGACAGGGGACTACGAGCAGTACTTC. It encodes CSAAPATGDYEQYF.

Turning to this clonotype: A much larger clone differs from this one at a single base, so this may be a read error. This chain joins TRBV5-1 and TRBJ2-5, with D possibly matching TRBD2 (5 bases). The CDR3 totals 15 residues. In germline, CDR1 is SGHRS, CDR2 YFSETQ. The CDR3 protein is CASSFHRGLQEIQYF. The CDR3 bases are TGCGCCAGCAGCTTCCACCGAGGACTGCAAGAGATCCAGTACTTC.

This clonotype was picked up a small number of times. V is TRBV11-2 and J is TRBJ2-3, with unresolved D. The CDR3 runs to 14 residues. V lost 0 bases, J lost 4 bases, and 8 bases lay in between. Germline V lookup: CDR1 SGHAT, CDR2 FQNNGV. The CDR3 is CASSLDERPDTQYF. DNA for the CDR3: TGTGCCAGCAGCTTAGATGAGCGACCAGATACGCAGTATTTT.

This clonotype has only a few counts. CDR3 protein: CASSLERTRDRVSSTDTQYF. The CDR3 coding sequence is TGTGCCAGCAGCTTAGAAAGAACGCGGGATAGAGTCTCTAGCACAGATACGCAGTATTTT. This sequence joins TRBV7-6 and TRBJ2-3; perhaps TRBD2 as D (6 bases). V gave up 1 base and J gave up 0 bases, with 23 bases separating them. This CDR3 comprises 20 residues. Germline V gives CDR1 SGHVS, CDR2 FNYEAQ.

Ten or more counts support this clonotype. Being one base from a much bigger clone, this may be a read error. The V and J genes are TRBV5-1 and TRBJ2-2; D is unresolved. Germline values: CDR1 SGHRS, CDR2 YFSETQ. The V and J ends lost 3 bases and 1 base respectively, with 1 base between them. This CDR3 comprises 12 residues. The CDR3 region has the DNA TGCGCCAGCAGCTGGAACACCGGGGAGCTGTTTTTT. Its translation: CASSWNTGELFF.

This clonotype came up a few times. CDR3 nucleotides: TGCGCCAGCAGCGCGGGACTAGCGGGGGCCGGAGATACGCAGTATTTT. Encoded protein: CASSAGLAGAGDTQYF. This sequence joins TRBV5-1 and TRBJ2-3; 14 positions agree with TRBD2. CDR3 length: 16 amino acids. V shed 4 bases, J shed 5 bases, and the junction held 6 bases outside the gene matches. Germline V lookup: CDR1 SGHRS, CDR2 YFSETQ.

This clonotype showed up just a few times. The chain employs TRBV4-2 and TRBJ2-2; 9 nucleotides line up with TRBD2. Germline V CDR1 and CDR2: LGHNA, YNFKEQ. J gave up 2 bases and V 0 bases, and 10 bases lay outside the gene matches. This CDR3 spans 19 amino acids. Written as DNA, the CDR3 is TGTGCCAGCAGCCAAGACGTCGGTAGCGGGAGTTCTAACACCGGGGAGCTGTTTTTT. It codes for CASSQDVGSGSSNTGELFF.

This clonotype occurred a few times. V is TRBV3-1 and J is TRBJ1-2, with D unresolved. This CDR3 comprises 16 residues. The V end lost 3 bases, the J end lost 6 bases, and 20 bases lay between the germline ends. CDR1 and CDR2 from the germline V gene are LGHDT and YNNKEL (reference sequence). The CDR3 DNA sequence: TGTGCCAGCAGCCAGACTTTAGTGCTGGGGTTTGATGGCTACACCTTC. It specifies CASSQTLVLGFDGYTF.

There are a few counts of this clonotype. The CDR3 DNA reads TGTGCCACCAGTCGTCAGGGGGCGAGAACCGGGGAGCTGTTTTTT. Its translation: CATSRQGARTGELFF. The chain carries TRBV24-1 and TRBJ2-2; 8 positions agree with TRBD1. CDR1 and CDR2 from the germline V gene are KGHDR and SFDVKD. The trim removed 6 bases at V and 5 bases at J, leaving 7 bases unmatched. The CDR3 consists of 15 residues.

The rearrangement joins TRBV28 to TRBJ1-2, with D unresolved. There are 17 residues in the CDR3. Trimming left V 1 base short and J 1 base short, with 16 bases between. CDR1 and CDR2 from the germline V gene are MDHEN and SYDVKM. CDR3 loop: CASSLSPRSPSNYGYTF. In DNA, the CDR3 is TGTGCCAGCAGTTTATCCCCGCGTAGTCCCAGTAACTATGGCTACACCTTC.

The rearrangement joins TRBV20-1 to TRBJ1-4; the match to TRBD1 covers 7 bases. V shed 5 bases and J 4 bases; nucleotides not matched to a gene: 4. This CDR3 region has 13 residues. Germline V gene lookup returns CDR1 DFQATT and CDR2 SNEGSKA (reference sequence). The CDR3 loop reads CSAGTVNNEKLFF. The DNA of the CDR3 is TGCAGTGCTGGGACAGTAAATAATGAAAAACTGTTTTTT.

J is TRBJ1-4 and V is TRBV18; no clear D gene. The CDR3 totals 13 residues. Germline V CDR1 and CDR2: KGHSH, LQKENI. Trimming left V 6 bases short and J 8 bases short, with 13 bases between. The CDR3 sequence: CASSLLEAEKLFF. The CDR3, as DNA: TGTGCCAGCTCCCTTCTCGAGGCCGAAAAACTGTTTTTT.

This clonotype showed up just a few times. The chain has TRBV30 and TRBJ1-2; D gene unclear. The V end lost 0 bases, the J end lost 7 bases, and 12 bases lay between the germline ends. Germline CDR1 and CDR2: GTSNPN and SVGIG (reference sequence). CDR3 size: 13 residues. CDR3 sequence reads: CAWSVQARLGYTF. The CDR3, as DNA: TGTGCCTGGAGTGTACAAGCACGGCTTGGCTACACCTTC. The full variable domain, rest sourced from reference TRBV30 and TRBJ1-2, is SQTIHQWPATLVQPVGSPLSLECTVEGTSNPNLYWYRQAAGRGLQLLFYSVGIGQISSEVPQNLSASRPQDRQFILSSKKLLLSDSGFYLCAWSVQARLGYTFGSGTRLTVV.

V usage is TRBV7-9 and J usage is TRBJ2-3; 9 bases are a match to TRBD2. Germline lookup yields CDR1 SEHNR and CDR2 FQNEAQ (reference sequence). The CDR3 is 16 amino acids. V lost 1 base and J lost 0; bases outside the gene matches: 2. The CDR3 bases are TGTGCCAGCAGCTTAGTTAGCGGGGGAAGCACAGATACGCAGTATTTT. The encoded protein is CASSLVSGGSTDTQYF. Together with reference TRBV7-9 and TRBJ2-3, the CDR3 gives the full variable domain: DTGVSQNPRHKITKRGQNVTFRCDPISEHNRLYWYRQTLGQGPEFLTYFQNEAQLEKSRLLSDRFSAERPKGSFSTLEIQRTEQGDSAMYLCASSLVSGGSTDTQYFGPGTRLTVL.

This clonotype was recorded many times. The gene calls are TRBV6-2 or TRBV6-3 and TRBJ2-7, with D possibly TRBD2 on 6 matching bases. From germline, CDR1 is MNHEY and CDR2 SVGEGT. Trimming cost V 6 bases and J 2 bases, with 14 bases left between them. The CDR3 extends over 14 amino acids. CDR3 DNA sequence: TGTGCCAGCAGACCTCTAGCGTCGGCCTACGAGCAGTACTTC. This sequence encodes CASRPLASAYEQYF.

This clonotype has at least ten counts. The chain carries TRBV7-2 and TRBJ2-3; D is possibly TRBD1 (6 bases). The CDR3 is 15 residues long. From germline, CDR1 is SGHTA and CDR2 FQGNSA. The V end was cut by 5 bases, the J end by 2 bases, with 14 bases between. The CDR3 spells CASSPFRTATDTQYF. DNA of the CDR3: TGTGCCAGCAGCCCTTTTCGGACAGCCACAGATACGCAGTATTTT.

About this clonotype itself: The junction and the germline gene differ at one end; a read error may be behind it. The rearrangement uses TRBV5-1 and TRBJ2-1; 9 bases fit TRBD2. The CDR3 consists of 11 residues. Germline-derived CDR1 and CDR2 are SGHRS and YFSETQ. CDR3 region: CASAASGEPVF. Written as DNA, the CDR3 is TGCGCCAGCGCCGCTAGCGGGGAGCCGGTCTTC.

The V and J genes are TRBV27 and TRBJ1-5; TRBD1 aligns across 12 bases. This CDR3 spans 16 amino acids. The junction had 11 bases not matched to a gene; V was cut back by 5 bases and J by 9 bases. Germline CDR1 reads MNHEY; CDR2 reads SMNVEV (reference sequence). CDR3 residues: CASSAGQGAIPRPQHF. CDR3 DNA sequence: TGTGCCAGCAGTGCGGGACAGGGGGCTATCCCTCGGCCCCAGCATTTT.

For this clonotype: This clone may be a read error of a much larger clone one base away. The chain links TRBV20-1 to TRBJ1-2, with a weak D call TRBD1 (5 bases). The CDR3 length is 11 residues. Germline CDR1 is DFQATT and CDR2 is SNEGSKA (reference sequence). This CDR3 reads CRARRPPGDYF. DNA for the CDR3: TGCAGAGCTAGAAGACCTCCGGGGGATTACTTC.

This clonotype turned up a few times. The V and J genes are TRBV4-1 and TRBJ2-7, with TRBD2 matching 15 bases. The germline V gene encodes CDR1 MGHRA and CDR2 YSYEKL. Trimming took 3 bases from V and 7 from J; bases not matched to a gene: 4. The CDR3 length is 15 residues. The CDR3 protein is CASSQGLAGGREQYF. The CDR3 DNA follows: TGCGCCAGCAGCCAGGGACTAGCGGGAGGTAGGGAGCAGTACTTC.